One and the same sample provided the 25 T cell receptor beta chains below, sequenced in a study of blood T cell repertoires in COVID-19. The repertoire was sequenced with immunoSEQ multiplex PCR; TCRdb's copy has only in-frame clones and lacks some. This table holds 150,000 or so clones, roughly 90% found once. The sequenced sample was PBMCs or T cells enriched from blood (not recorded which). The receptors shown here come from a woman between 35 and 50 years old who had been exposed to COVID-19.

This chain links TRBV3-1 (or the pseudogene TRBV3-2) with TRBJ1-2; D remains ambiguous. Trimming cost V 5 bases and J 6 bases, with 10 bases left between them. Germline V gives CDR1 LGHDT, CDR2 YNNKEL (reference sequence). CDR3 length: 12 amino acids. The CDR3 DNA reads TGTGCCAGCAGCAGGTCACGGGATGGCTACACCTTC. This translates into CASSRSRDGYTF.

The gene calls are TRBV10-3 and TRBJ1-5; TRBD1 matches at 8 bases. With 6 bases clipped from V and 1 base from J, the junction kept 5 bases outside the gene matches. Germline-derived CDR1 and CDR2 are ENHRY and SYGVKD. This CDR3 contains 15 residues. This CDR3 reads CAIRAGGASNQPQHF. The CDR3 DNA sequence: TGTGCCATCAGGGCAGGGGGCGCGAGCAATCAGCCCCAGCATTTT.

This sequence joins TRBV5-1 and TRBJ1-5, with D possibly TRBD1 on 6 matching bases. Trimming took 0 bases from V and 4 from J, leaving 8 bases between them. Germline V lookup: CDR1 SGHRS, CDR2 YFSETQ. The CDR3 has 14 amino acids. The CDR3 region is CASSLGTENQPQHF. DNA of the CDR3: TGCGCCAGCAGCTTGGGGACAGAGAATCAGCCCCAGCATTTT.

In this sample, this clone turned up once. This chain connects TRBV9 to TRBJ2-1; 14 bases match TRBD2. The CDR3 extends over 20 amino acids. The V and J ends lost 4 bases and 1 base, in that order; junction bases with no gene match: 13. CDR1 is SGDLS, CDR2 YYNGEE, per germline. The CDR3 protein is CASSPRGTSGGPGSYNEQFF. CDR3 sequence (DNA): TGTGCCAGCAGCCCCCGTGGGACTAGCGGGGGCCCCGGGTCCTACAATGAGCAGTTCTTC.

This clone showed up just a few times. This rearrangement joins TRBV5-1 to TRBJ2-3, with 8 bases lining up with TRBD2. CDR1 SGHRS and CDR2 YFSETQ come from the germline V gene. The CDR3 runs to 15 residues. Losses at the gene ends were 0 bases for V and 1 base for J; bases not matched to a gene: 1. CDR3 amino acids: CASSLELAGTDTQYF. The CDR3 nucleotides are TGCGCCAGCAGCTTGGAACTAGCGGGCACAGATACGCAGTATTTT. Full variable domain (remainder filled in from reference TRBV5-1 and TRBJ2-3): KAGVTQTPRYLIKTRGQQVTLSCSPISGHRSVSWYQQTPGQGLQFLFEYFSETQRNKGNFPGRFSGRQFSNSRSEMNVSTLELGDSALYLCASSLELAGTDTQYFGPGTRLTVL.

The chain recombines TRBV27 with TRBJ2-3; no firm D call. The germline CDR1 and CDR2 sequences are MNHEY and SMNVEV (reference sequence). Trimming left V 6 bases short and J 3 bases short, with 16 bases between. There are 15 residues in the CDR3. The CDR3 region has the DNA TGTGCCAGCAGAGGCTGGGCAGTTCAGACAGATACGCAGTATTTT. Translated: CASRGWAVQTDTQYF.

The V gene is TRBV6-5, the J gene TRBJ2-1; weak D call: TRBD1 (5 bases). Germline CDR1 reads MNHEY; CDR2 reads SVGAGI. Trimming removed 7 bases from V and 7 bases from J, with 14 bases in between. The CDR3 consists of 13 residues. The CDR3, as DNA: TGTGCCAGCAATGGGGCTACGAAAAATGAGCAGTTCTTC. This encodes CASNGATKNEQFF.

CDR3 bases: TGCGCCAGCAGCTTGGAACATCTCCCCACAGATACGCAGTATTTT. This codes for CASSLEHLPTDTQYF. The genes are TRBV5-1 and TRBJ2-3; no firm D call. The ends were cut back, 0 bases at V and 2 bases at J, with 10 bases in the middle. The CDR3 covers 15 residues. Germline V gene data show CDR1 as SGHRS and CDR2 as YFSETQ. Together with reference TRBV5-1 and TRBJ2-3, the CDR3 gives the full variable domain: KAGVTQTPRYLIKTRGQQVTLSCSPISGHRSVSWYQQTPGQGLQFLFEYFSETQRNKGNFPGRFSGRQFSNSRSEMNVSTLELGDSALYLCASSLEHLPTDTQYFGPGTRLTVL.

This clone was seen more than once but under ten times. The chain recombines TRBV9 with TRBJ1-2; perhaps TRBD1 as D (5 bases). Trimming took 1 base from V and 4 from J, leaving 23 bases between them. The CDR3 runs to 18 residues. CDR1 and CDR2 from the germline V gene are SGDLS and YYNGEE. CDR3 sequence: CASSVQQTPTWRGYGYTF. The CDR3 nucleotides read TGTGCCAGCAGCGTACAGCAGACACCGACCTGGAGGGGCTATGGCTACACCTTC.

The V and J genes are TRBV7-2 and TRBJ1-5, with 8 bases aligning to TRBD1. CDR3 length: 13 residues. V was pared by 5 bases and J by 6 bases, with 3 bases of the junction left unmatched. Germline CDR1 is SGHTA and CDR2 is FQGNSA. The CDR3 DNA reads as TGTGCCAGCAGCAACGACAGGGGTCAGCCCCAGCATTTT. Translation: CASSNDRGQPQHF.

This clone was counted a single time. V and J are TRBV14 and TRBJ1-1, with D hard to call. This CDR3 has 14 residues. V gave up 1 base and J gave up 4 bases, with 10 bases separating them. The germline V gene encodes CDR1 SGHDN and CDR2 FVKESK. The CDR3 here is CASSQVNGPTEAFF. CDR3 sequence (DNA): TGTGCCAGCAGCCAAGTCAACGGTCCCACTGAAGCTTTCTTT.

V is TRBV5-4 and J is TRBJ2-1; a possible D gene is TRBD2 (5 bases). Trimming left V 0 bases short and J 0 bases short, with 7 bases between. Germline CDR1 and CDR2: SGHNT and YYREEE (reference sequence). CDR3 length equals 15 residues. CDR3: CASSLGGLSYNEQFF. DNA of the CDR3: TGTGCCAGCAGCTTGGGCGGGCTCTCCTACAATGAGCAGTTCTTC.

The J gene is TRBJ1-1, the V gene TRBV5-5; 10 nucleotides match TRBD1. V shed 4 bases and J 1 base; nucleotides not matched to a gene: 7. This CDR3 comprises 16 residues. The germline CDR1 and CDR2 sequences are SGHKS and YYEKEE (reference sequence). The CDR3, as DNA: TGTGCCAGCAGCGTAACGGGACAGGGGACGAACACTGAAGCTTTCTTT. Residues: CASSVTGQGTNTEAFF.

The chain employs TRBV14 and TRBJ1-1; no definite D call. The ends were cut back, 4 bases at V and 1 base at J, with 7 bases in the middle. The V gene's germline CDR1 is SGHDN and CDR2 FVKESK. CDR3 size: 13 residues. The CDR3 spells CASSRERNTEAFF. CDR3 DNA sequence: TGTGCCAGCAGCCGCGAGAGGAACACTGAAGCTTTCTTT.

This chain joins TRBV7-9 and TRBJ1-5, with D perhaps TRBD1 (5 bases). V shed 5 bases and J shed 4 bases, with 9 bases lying between them. This CDR3 has 13 residues. Germline loops: CDR1 SEHNR, CDR2 FQNEAQ (reference sequence). The CDR3: CASSLRENQPQHF. In DNA form, the CDR3 reads TGTGCCAGCAGCCTCAGGGAAAATCAGCCCCAGCATTTT.

The chain links TRBV19 to TRBJ2-7; D possibly corresponds to TRBD1 (5 bases). CDR3 length equals 12 residues. Trimming took 6 bases from V and 6 from J, leaving 12 bases between them. CDR1 LNHDA and CDR2 SQIVND come from the germline V gene (reference sequence). The DNA for the CDR3 is TGTGCCAGTAGGTCAGGGTTGGGCGAGCAGTACTTC. Its protein product is CASRSGLGEQYF.

The CDR3 sequence: CASRRDGGEAFF. As DNA, the CDR3 is TGCGCCAGCAGACGAGACGGAGGAGAAGCTTTCTTT. The chain is built from TRBV5-1 and TRBJ1-1; D gene unclear. The CDR3 is made up of 12 amino acids. CDR1 and CDR2 from the germline V gene are SGHRS and YFSETQ. The V gene lost 5 bases and the J gene lost 8 bases, with 13 bases spanning the gap.

V is TRBV25-1 and J is TRBJ2-1, with no clear D. V was shortened by 6 bases and J by 2 bases, with 14 bases between the two germline ends. Germline values: CDR1 MGHDK, CDR2 SYGVNS. This CDR3 has 15 amino acids. The CDR3 loop is CASSLSARTYNEQFF. In DNA, the CDR3 is TGTGCCAGCAGCCTCAGCGCTCGGACCTACAATGAGCAGTTCTTC.

The chain combines TRBV20-1 with TRBJ1-2; no firm D call. This CDR3 has 14 residues. V shed 3 bases and J shed 1 base, with 12 bases lying between them. Germline CDR1 and CDR2: DFQATT and SNEGSKA (reference sequence). The CDR3 sequence is CSASRSQINYGYTF. The DNA of the CDR3 is TGCAGTGCTAGTCGCTCACAGATTAACTATGGCTACACCTTC.

V gene TRBV5-1 combines with J gene TRBJ1-3; 9 nucleotides align to TRBD1. CDR1 is SGHRS and CDR2 is YFSETQ in the germline V gene. The junction had 1 base not matched to a gene; V was cut back by 3 bases and J by 0 bases. The CDR3 is 15 amino acids. CDR3 region: CASSSTGGSGNTIYF. The DNA for the CDR3 is TGCGCCAGCAGCTCGACAGGGGGCTCTGGAAACACCATATATTTT. The variable domain in full, completed from reference TRBV5-1 and TRBJ1-3, reads KAGVTQTPRYLIKTRGQQVTLSCSPISGHRSVSWYQQTPGQGLQFLFEYFSETQRNKGNFPGRFSGRQFSNSRSEMNVSTLELGDSALYLCASSSTGGSGNTIYFGEGSWLTVV.

The gene calls are TRBV6-5 and TRBJ1-6; D unresolved. Looked up from germline, CDR1 is MNHEY and CDR2 is SVGAGI. Trimming stripped 6 bases from V and 6 bases from J, with 12 bases between. There are 14 residues in the CDR3. The CDR3 loop is CASRNGESNSPLHF. CDR3 nucleotides: TGTGCCAGCAGAAACGGGGAAAGTAATTCACCCCTCCACTTT.

This clone has just one count. Other DNA sequences in this specimen translate into the identical CDR3. CDR3 amino acids: CASRAGTGELFF. The DNA for the CDR3 is TGCGCCAGCCGGGCAGGGACCGGGGAGCTGTTTTTT. The rearrangement links TRBV10-1 to TRBJ2-2; D is perhaps TRBD1 (5 bases). CDR3 size: 12 residues. Germline V gene sequence: CDR1 WNHNN, CDR2 SYGVQD (reference sequence). Trimming left V 8 bases short and J 5 bases short, with 9 bases between.

In nucleotides, the CDR3 is TGCGCCAGCAGCTTTCCGGGACAGGGGAGTGAGCAGTACTTC. Translated: CASSFPGQGSEQYF. The chain couples TRBV5-1 to TRBJ2-7, with 10 bases fitting TRBD1. CDR3 length: 14 residues. Germline V CDR1 and CDR2: SGHRS, YFSETQ. The V gene end was trimmed by 2 bases and the J gene end by 7 bases; junction bases not matched to a gene: 6.

CDR3 sequence: CASSPSRRGGYNEQFF. CDR3 nucleotides: TGCGCCAGCAGCCCTAGTAGGAGGGGAGGTTACAATGAGCAGTTCTTC. The chain joins TRBV5-1 to TRBJ2-1; tentative D call: TRBD2 (6 bases). The CDR3 has 16 residues. Trimming pared 4 bases from V and 4 bases from J, leaving 18 bases between. Germline values: CDR1 SGHRS, CDR2 YFSETQ.

The V gene is TRBV4-1, the J gene TRBJ2-5, with TRBD2 identical over 10 bases. Germline CDR1 MGHRA, CDR2 YSYEKL. V shed 1 base, J shed 5 bases, and the junction held 7 bases outside the gene matches. This CDR3 contains 16 residues. In DNA, the CDR3 is TGCGCCAGCAGCCAAGGTGGAGCGGGGGGGCCGGAGACCCAGTACTTC. Its translation: CASSQGGAGGPETQYF.